This T cell receptor beta chain stems from a study of blood T cells in healthy people across ages (dated by TCRdb to the mid-2010s). With regard to the full study: In model experiments, template switching captured about one uniquely barcoded TCR beta cDNA molecule for every two T cells. Using deep sequencing normalized with unique cDNA molecular identifiers, the study measured how TCR beta repertoire diversity changes with age. The donors were split into four age groups: young (average around 16 years), middle-aged (around 37), aged (roughly 60) and long-lived (under 85). The study analyzed two additional independent replicas of 1 million unique cDNA reads from the same blood draw for two donors, one aged 18 to 29 and one aged 80 or older.

The library was prepared using 5' RACE. The listed sequencing device is Illumina HiSeq 2500. A second PCR of about 6 to 12 cycles was run with a J-beta primer mix and a sample-barcoded 5' primer. Each TCR beta cDNA molecule received a unique molecular identifier from a template-switch 5' adaptor carrying 12 random nucleotides. Each sample yielded at least 2.5 million CDR3-containing paired-end reads. All of the RNA was converted into first-strand cDNA using the Mint cDNA synthesis kit, with a TRBC-specific oligonucleotide serving as the primer. Following uracil-DNA glycosylase treatment, a first 18-cycle PCR with universal primers M1SS and BC2_uni_R was performed on all cDNA. The study's own analysis went as follows. For normalization, 1 million high-quality reads, each with a distinct molecular identifier, were randomly selected from each sample. Instead of being binned into consensus sequences, reads that shared molecular identifiers were thrown out. MiTCR, run with a Q25 quality threshold and the strictest error-elimination algorithm, handled CDR3 identification, clonotype clustering and error correction. A nonparametric unseen species model with Euler transformation was used to estimate lower-bound total TCR beta diversity. TCRdb redid the processing of the public reads, applying fastp at Q25 and MiXCR, and retained in-frame beta chains. Records with the same CDR3 protein are collapsed into one entry carrying the most frequent genes and DNA. It is TCRdb's table, rather than the study itself, that gives the V and J calls and clone size. Here the sample has approximately 800,000 distinct CDR3 sequences; roughly 25% occur a single time. About 2.9% of the sample is in the top ten clones.

The CDR3, from cysteine to phenylalanine, totals 16 residues. The DNA shown is the 48-base CDR3, in frame from base 1. CDR1 SGHRS and CDR2 YFSETQ are derived from the germline V gene. V is cut by 4 bases and J by 2 bases, and the space between the germline ends is 18 bases. Systemically healthy Caucasian individuals from Russia, 35 to 40 in total and aged roughly 6 to 95 years, were included as donors. Around 9.9 milliliters of peripheral blood were collected from each donor into EDTA-treated Vacutainer tubes. Ficoll-Paque density-gradient centrifugation was used to isolate PBMCs, with at least 7 million per sample. Total RNA was extracted from PBMCs with Trizol reagent, with at least 5.5 micrograms obtained per sample. For every donor, flow cytometry on a PBMC aliquot measured the percentage of naive CD45RAhigh/CD27high T cells. Results and caveats for the whole study, not just this receptor: There was a strong correlation between observed TCR beta diversity and the percentage of naive T cells measured by flow cytometry. Because donor CMV infection status was unknown, age-related changes in expanded clonotypes were potentially confounded. Because profiling used bulk unsorted PBMCs, naive and antigen-experienced compartments could not be compared conclusively. Compared with the aged group, the long-lived group had more naive CD4+ T cells, fewer expanded clones and increased TCR diversity, suggesting age selection. Observed TCR beta diversity per million T cells fell roughly linearly with age, and a significant reduction was already apparent by age around 39. Estimates of total diversity based on one million sequenced T cells were regarded as lower bounds and as underestimates.

This clonotype was detected only a few times. Its antigen specificity is not known. The record has no base qualities; no much larger clone is one base away. These records were also assigned to another study, of T cells of mothers and their children. The second study reports: Donors were nine systemically healthy Caucasian individuals: three mothers and their six children. cDNA synthesis consumed the entire amount of extracted RNA, loaded at approximately 1.5 ug RNA in each 15 ul reaction. In the second PCR, the M1S primer introduced both the sample barcodes and 2-4 random nucleotides. More than 8 million TCR beta CDR3 reads were obtained from each mother, and some 3 million reads were obtained from each child. Thymic selection shapes the output of TCR recombination in a similar way in related and unrelated pairs, and inherited differences have a minor effect. Related mother-child pairs always showed normalized repertoire overlap that was slightly higher than in unrelated mother-child pairs, though the difference was never significant. No persistent microchimeric T cell clones were detected, at a sensitivity of 80 to 100 clones per million clonotypes. To look for features that set related mother-child pairs apart from unrelated individuals, the researchers ran deep NGS to compare the TCR beta repertoires of mothers and children. Mothers averaged around 40 +/- 4 years of age and children averaged around 10 +/- 4 years. After adapter ligation was performed with NEBNext reagents, the libraries were sequenced on an Illumina HiSeq 2000 with 100+100 nt paired-end reads. Mother and child libraries were prepared a month apart and sequenced in separate runs to prevent cross-contamination. Between roughly 500,000 and 2,100,000 distinct TCR beta clonotypes were identified per donor. Naive TCR beta clonotypes were estimated from low-frequency clonotypes matched to each donor's FACS-determined naive share, without sorting.

The sequence came from a boy between 10 and 17 years old in good health. In this chain, TRBV5-1 is recombined with TRBJ1-2; perhaps TRBD1 is the D gene, with 5 bases matching. The sample was blood. The CDR3 here reads CASSGGISRTNYGYTF. The DNA sequence is given as TGCGCCAGCAGCGGGGGGATAAGCAGGACGAACTATGGCTACACCTTC.